This T cell receptor beta chain appears in the sequencing data of a study of control samples from healthy donors and cancer patients. Clones were sequenced by immunoSEQ multiplex PCR, and TCRdb holds only the in-frame ones, with some missing. This sample has 40,000 to 60,000 clones, with approximately 83% found just once. Germline lookup yields CDR1 MNHEY and CDR2 SVGAGI. V was trimmed by 4 bases and J by 5 bases, leaving 11 bases between them. CDR3 length equals 13 residues. Sequencing was done on a sample of PBMCs. The receptor comes from a woman aged 45 to 65 with lung cancer. The gene calls are TRBV6-5 and TRBJ2-5; maybe TRBD1 (5 bases). For the CDR3, the DNA is TGTGCCAGCAGTTTCGTGGGGCGGGAGACCCAGTACTTC. Translation: CASSFVGRETQYF.